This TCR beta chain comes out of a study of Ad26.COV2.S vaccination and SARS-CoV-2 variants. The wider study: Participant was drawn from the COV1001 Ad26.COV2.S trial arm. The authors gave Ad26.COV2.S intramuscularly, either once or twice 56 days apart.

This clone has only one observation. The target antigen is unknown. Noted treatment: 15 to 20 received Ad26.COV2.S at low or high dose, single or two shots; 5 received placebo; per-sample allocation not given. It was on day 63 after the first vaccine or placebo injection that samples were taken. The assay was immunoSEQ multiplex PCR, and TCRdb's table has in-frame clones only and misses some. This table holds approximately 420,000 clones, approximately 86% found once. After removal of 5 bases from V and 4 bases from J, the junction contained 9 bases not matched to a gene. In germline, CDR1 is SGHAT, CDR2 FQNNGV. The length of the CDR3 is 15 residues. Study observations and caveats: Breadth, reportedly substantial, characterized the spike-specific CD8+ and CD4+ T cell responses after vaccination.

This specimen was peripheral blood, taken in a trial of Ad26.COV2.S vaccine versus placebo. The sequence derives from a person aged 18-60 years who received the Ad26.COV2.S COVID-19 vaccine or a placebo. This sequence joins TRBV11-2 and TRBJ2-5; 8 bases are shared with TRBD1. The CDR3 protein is CASSRTGTGGETQYF. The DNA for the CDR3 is TGTGCCAGCAGCCGAACCGGGACAGGTGGAGAGACCCAGTACTTC.